Listed here are 4 T cell receptor beta chains from one sample, sequenced in a study of blood T cell repertoires in COVID-19. The method was immunoSEQ multiplex PCR; TCRdb's version includes in-frame clones alone and lacks a portion of them. The sample has a few hundred thousand clones; almost 85% are singletons. The specimen was peripheral blood. The receptors derive from a human donor in a cohort sampled during active COVID-19.

The chain is built from TRBV2 and TRBJ2-4; 9 positions match TRBD1. V lost 2 bases, J lost 7 bases, and 9 bases stayed unmatched. Germline CDR1 and CDR2: SNHLY and FYNNEI. CDR3 length: 16 amino acids. CDR3 in DNA: TGTGCCAGCAGTGAACCCCCGGGACAGGGAGGGAACATTCAGTACTTC. Protein product: CASSEPPGQGGNIQYF.

The J gene is TRBJ1-6, the V gene TRBV4-1, with D perhaps matching TRBD1 (6 bases). The germline V gene has CDR1 MGHRA and CDR2 YSYEKL. CDR3 length equals 16 residues. The V end was cut by 0 bases, the J end by 7 bases, with 13 bases between. DNA for the CDR3: TGCGCCAGCAGCCAAGATCGACAGGATGTCAATTCACCCCTCCACTTT. Translating gives CASSQDRQDVNSPLHF.

The V gene is TRBV13, the J gene TRBJ1-1; D remains ambiguous. CDR1 and CDR2 from the germline V gene are PRHDT and FYEKMQ (reference sequence). CDR3 length equals 13 residues. V lost 3 bases and J 2 bases, leaving 7 bases between the germline ends. DNA of the CDR3: TGTGCCAGCAGCTTTCAGGTTAACACTGAAGCTTTCTTT. The encoded protein is CASSFQVNTEAFF.

This clone was seen ten or more times. This chain connects TRBV7-2 to TRBJ1-1; the match to TRBD1 covers 11 bases. CDR3 length: 14 amino acids. Trimming took 5 bases from V and 4 from J; bases not matched to a gene: 3. CDR1 is SGHTA and CDR2 is FQGNSA in the germline V gene. The CDR3 DNA sequence: TGTGCCAGCAGCCGGGACAGGGGGGTCACTGAAGCTTTCTTT. It specifies CASSRDRGVTEAFF.